This record concerns one T cell receptor beta chain sequence. The antigen remains undetermined. Germline CDR1 and CDR2: MNHNS and SASEGT. This CDR3 contains 12 residues. Trimming took off 7 bases at V and 8 bases at J, with 13 bases between the two ends. These data originate in a study of cytomegalovirus exposure and HLA in healthy donors. Study-wide results and caveats: A cluster of highly shared sequence variants was likely a sequencing artifact. TCR beta V segments were, for the most part, productive about 87% or about 30% of the time in an earlier analysis. In vitro checks showed that a few CMV-associated chains really do target CMV antigens.

Vbeta (60) and Jbeta (13) primers were used in the PCR. Under the authors' procedure: Unique TCR beta chains totaled roughly 79 million in a later count, with around 11 million of them shared. Generated by immunoSEQ multiplex PCR, the TCRdb table keeps only in-frame clones and is missing some. V and J calls plus clone size are reproduced from that table; the DNA served to infer D and trimming. The sample comprises some 200,000 clones, 75% to 85% of which are singletons, and 2% to 2.5% rests with the top ten. The TCR originated in a woman younger than 45 in good health and CMV-seronegative. The rearrangement links TRBV6-1 to TRBJ2-3; D gene uncertain. Specimen: PBMCs. The CDR3 bases are TGTGCCAGCACAGGTAGTGTGGGTACGCAGTATTTT. This encodes CASTGSVGTQYF.